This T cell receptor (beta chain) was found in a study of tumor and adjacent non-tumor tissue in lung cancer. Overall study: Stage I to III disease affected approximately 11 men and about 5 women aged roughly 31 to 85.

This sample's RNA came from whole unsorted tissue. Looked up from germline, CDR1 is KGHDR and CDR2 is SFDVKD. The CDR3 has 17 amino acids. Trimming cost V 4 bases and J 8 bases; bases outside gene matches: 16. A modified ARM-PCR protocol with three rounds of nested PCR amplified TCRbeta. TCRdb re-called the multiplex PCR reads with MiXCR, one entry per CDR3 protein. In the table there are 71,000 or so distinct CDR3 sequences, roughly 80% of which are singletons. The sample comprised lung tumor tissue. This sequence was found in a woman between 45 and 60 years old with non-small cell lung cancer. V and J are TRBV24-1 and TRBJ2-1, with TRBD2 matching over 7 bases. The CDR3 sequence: CATSDSISGIGGHEQFF. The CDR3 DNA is TGTGCCACCAGTGACTCCATCAGCGGGATTGGCGGCCATGAGCAGTTCTTC.